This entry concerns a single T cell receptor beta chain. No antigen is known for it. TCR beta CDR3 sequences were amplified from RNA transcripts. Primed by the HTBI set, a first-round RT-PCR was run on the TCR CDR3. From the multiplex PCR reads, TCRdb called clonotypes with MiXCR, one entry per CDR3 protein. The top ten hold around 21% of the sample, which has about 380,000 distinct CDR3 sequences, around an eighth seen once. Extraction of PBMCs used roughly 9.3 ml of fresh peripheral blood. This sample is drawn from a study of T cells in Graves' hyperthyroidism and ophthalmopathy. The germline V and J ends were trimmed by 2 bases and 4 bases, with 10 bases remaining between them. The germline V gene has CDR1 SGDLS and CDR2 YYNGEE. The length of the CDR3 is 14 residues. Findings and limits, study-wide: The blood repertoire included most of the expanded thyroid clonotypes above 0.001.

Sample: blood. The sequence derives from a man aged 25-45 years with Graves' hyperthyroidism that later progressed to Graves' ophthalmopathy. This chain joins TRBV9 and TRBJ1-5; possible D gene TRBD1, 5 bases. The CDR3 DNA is TGTGCCAGCAGCGTGGGACTGGGGAATCAGCCCCAGCATTTT. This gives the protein CASSVGLGNQPQHF. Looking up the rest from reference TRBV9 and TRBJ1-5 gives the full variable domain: DSGVTQTPKHLITATGQRVTLRCSPRSGDLSVYWYQQSLDQGLQFLIQYYNGEERAKGNILERFSAQQFPDLHSELNLSSLELGDSALYFCASSVGLGNQPQHFGDGTRLSIL.